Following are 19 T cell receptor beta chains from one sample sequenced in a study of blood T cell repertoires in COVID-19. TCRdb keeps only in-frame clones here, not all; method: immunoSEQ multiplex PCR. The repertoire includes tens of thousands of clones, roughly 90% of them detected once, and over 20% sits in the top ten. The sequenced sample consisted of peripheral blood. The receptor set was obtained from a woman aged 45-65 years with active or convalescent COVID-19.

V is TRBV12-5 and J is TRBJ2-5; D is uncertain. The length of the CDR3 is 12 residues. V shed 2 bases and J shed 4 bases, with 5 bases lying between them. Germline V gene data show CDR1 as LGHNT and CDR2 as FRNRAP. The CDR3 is CASGLIRETQYF. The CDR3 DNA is TGTGCTAGTGGTTTGATCAGAGAGACCCAGTACTTC.

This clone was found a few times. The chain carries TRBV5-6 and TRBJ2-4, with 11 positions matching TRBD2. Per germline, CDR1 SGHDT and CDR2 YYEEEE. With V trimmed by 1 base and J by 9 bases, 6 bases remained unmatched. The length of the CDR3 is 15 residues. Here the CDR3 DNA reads TGTGCCAGCAGCTTGTCTAGCGGGAGGAGAATCATTCAGTACTTC. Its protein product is CASSLSSGRRIIQYF.

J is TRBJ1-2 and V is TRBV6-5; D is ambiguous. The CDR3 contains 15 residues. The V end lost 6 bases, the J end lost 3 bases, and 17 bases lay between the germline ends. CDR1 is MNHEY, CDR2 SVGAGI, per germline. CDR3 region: CASSQLWGGDYGYTF. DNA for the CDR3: TGTGCCAGCAGCCAGCTGTGGGGAGGCGACTATGGCTACACCTTC.

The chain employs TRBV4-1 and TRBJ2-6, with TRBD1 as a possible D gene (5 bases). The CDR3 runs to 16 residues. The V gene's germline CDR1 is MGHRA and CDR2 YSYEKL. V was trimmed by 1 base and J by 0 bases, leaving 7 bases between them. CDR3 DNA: TGCGCCAGCAGCCAAGCAGGGCGCTCTGGGGCCAACGTCCTGACTTTC. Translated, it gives CASSQAGRSGANVLTF.

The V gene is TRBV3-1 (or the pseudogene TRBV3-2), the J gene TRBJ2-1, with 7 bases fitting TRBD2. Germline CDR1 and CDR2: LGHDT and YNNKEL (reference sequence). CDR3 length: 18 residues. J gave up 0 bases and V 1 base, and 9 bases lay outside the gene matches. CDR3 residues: CASSQGSGGTGSYNEQFF. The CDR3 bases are TGTGCCAGCAGCCAAGGGTCGGGAGGAACGGGCTCCTACAATGAGCAGTTCTTC.

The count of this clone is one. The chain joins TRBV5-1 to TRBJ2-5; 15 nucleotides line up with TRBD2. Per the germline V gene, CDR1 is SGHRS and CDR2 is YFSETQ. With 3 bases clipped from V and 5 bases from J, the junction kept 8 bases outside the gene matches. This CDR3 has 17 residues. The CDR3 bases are TGCGCCAGCAGCTACCGGACTAGCGGGAGGGCCGGGGAGACCCAGTACTTC. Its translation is CASSYRTSGRAGETQYF.

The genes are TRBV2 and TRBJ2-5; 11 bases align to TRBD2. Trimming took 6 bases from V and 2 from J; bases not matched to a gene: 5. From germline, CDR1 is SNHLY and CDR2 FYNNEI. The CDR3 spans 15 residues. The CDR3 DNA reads TGTGCCAGCAGCCAGGGACTAGCGGAGCAAGAGACCCAGTACTTC. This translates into CASSQGLAEQETQYF.

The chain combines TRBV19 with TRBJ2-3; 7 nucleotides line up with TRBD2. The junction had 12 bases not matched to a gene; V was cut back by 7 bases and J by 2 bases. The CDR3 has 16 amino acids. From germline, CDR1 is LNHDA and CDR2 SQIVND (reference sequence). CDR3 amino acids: CASNVGGSEFTDTQYF. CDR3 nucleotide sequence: TGTGCCAGTAATGTCGGGGGGAGTGAATTCACAGATACGCAGTATTTT. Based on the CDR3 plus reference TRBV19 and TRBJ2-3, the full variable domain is DGGITQSPKYLFRKEGQNVTLSCEQNLNHDAMYWYRQDPGQGLRLIYYSQIVNDFQKGDIAEGYSVSREKKESFPLTVTSAQKNPTAFYLCASNVGGSEFTDTQYFGPGTRLTVL.

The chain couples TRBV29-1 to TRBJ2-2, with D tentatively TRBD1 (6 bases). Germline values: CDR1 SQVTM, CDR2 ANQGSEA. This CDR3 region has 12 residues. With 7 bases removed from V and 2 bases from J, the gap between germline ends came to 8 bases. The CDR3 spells CSAGANTGELFF. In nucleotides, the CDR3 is TGCAGCGCAGGGGCAAACACCGGGGAGCTGTTTTTT.

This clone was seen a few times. The CDR3 sequence: CASSERRDGGQYF. CDR3 in DNA: TGCGCCAGCAGTGAGCGGCGGGATGGAGGCCAGTACTTC. This chain uses TRBV10-1 with TRBJ2-5; the D gene is possibly TRBD2 (6 bases). The CDR3 consists of 13 residues. Germline-derived CDR1 and CDR2 are WNHNN and SYGVQD (reference sequence). V shed 2 bases and J shed 10 bases, with 14 bases lying between them.

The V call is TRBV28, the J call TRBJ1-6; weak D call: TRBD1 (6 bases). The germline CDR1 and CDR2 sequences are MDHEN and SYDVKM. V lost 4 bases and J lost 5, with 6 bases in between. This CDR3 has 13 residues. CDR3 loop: CASSWTDNSPLHF. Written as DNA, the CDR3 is TGTGCCAGCAGTTGGACAGATAATTCACCCCTCCACTTT.

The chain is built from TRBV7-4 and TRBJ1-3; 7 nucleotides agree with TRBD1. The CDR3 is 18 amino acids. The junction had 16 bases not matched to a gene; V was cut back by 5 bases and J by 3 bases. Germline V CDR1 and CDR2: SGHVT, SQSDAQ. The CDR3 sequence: CASSPKLVWTGYGNTIYF. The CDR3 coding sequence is TGTGCCAGCAGCCCCAAGTTGGTCTGGACAGGTTATGGAAACACCATATATTTT.

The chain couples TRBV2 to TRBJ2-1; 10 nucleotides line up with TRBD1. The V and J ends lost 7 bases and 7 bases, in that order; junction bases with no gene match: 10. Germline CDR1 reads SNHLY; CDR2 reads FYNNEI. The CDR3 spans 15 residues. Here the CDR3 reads CASTPWGTGVNEQFF. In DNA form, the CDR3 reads TGTGCCAGCACTCCCTGGGGGACAGGGGTTAATGAGCAGTTCTTC. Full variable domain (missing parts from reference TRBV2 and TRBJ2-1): EPEVTQTPSHQVTQMGQEVILRCVPISNHLYFYWYRQILGQKVEFLVSFYNNEISEKSEIFDDQFSVERPDGSNFTLKIRSTKLEDSAMYFCASTPWGTGVNEQFFGPGTRLTVL.

DNA of the CDR3: TGTGCCATCAGTGAGTCGGGGGCCCTATCTGATAGCAATCAGCCCCAGCATTTT. Translation: CAISESGALSDSNQPQHF. The J gene is TRBJ1-5, the V gene TRBV10-3; D possibly corresponds to TRBD1 (6 bases). CDR1 ENHRY and CDR2 SYGVKD come from the germline V gene. V was shortened by 0 bases and J by 0 bases, with 15 bases between the two germline ends. The CDR3 is made up of 18 amino acids.

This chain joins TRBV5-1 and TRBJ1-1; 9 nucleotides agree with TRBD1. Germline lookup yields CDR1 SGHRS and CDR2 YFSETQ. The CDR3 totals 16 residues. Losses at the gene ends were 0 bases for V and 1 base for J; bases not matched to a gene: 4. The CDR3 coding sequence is TGCGCCAGCAGCTTGGTATGGACAGGGGAGAACACTGAAGCTTTCTTT. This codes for CASSLVWTGENTEAFF.

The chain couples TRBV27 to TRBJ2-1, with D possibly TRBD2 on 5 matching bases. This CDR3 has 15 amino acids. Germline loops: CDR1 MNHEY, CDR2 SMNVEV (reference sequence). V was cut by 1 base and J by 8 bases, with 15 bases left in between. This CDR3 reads CASSLYLLRGYEQFF. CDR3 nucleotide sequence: TGTGCCAGCAGTTTATACCTTTTACGAGGGTATGAGCAGTTCTTC.

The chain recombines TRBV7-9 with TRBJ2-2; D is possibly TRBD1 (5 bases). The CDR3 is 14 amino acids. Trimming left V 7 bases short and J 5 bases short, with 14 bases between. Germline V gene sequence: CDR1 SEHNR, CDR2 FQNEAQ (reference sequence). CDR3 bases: TGTGCCAGCAACGCAGGGCATTCGACCGGGGAGCTGTTTTTT. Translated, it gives CASNAGHSTGELFF.

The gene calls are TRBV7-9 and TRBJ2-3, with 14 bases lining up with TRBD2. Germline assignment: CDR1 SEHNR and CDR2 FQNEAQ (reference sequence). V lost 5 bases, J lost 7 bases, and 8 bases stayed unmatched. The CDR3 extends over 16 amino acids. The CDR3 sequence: CASSPRLAGGPNTQYF. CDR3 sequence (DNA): TGTGCCAGCAGCCCGCGACTAGCGGGAGGGCCAAATACGCAGTATTTT.

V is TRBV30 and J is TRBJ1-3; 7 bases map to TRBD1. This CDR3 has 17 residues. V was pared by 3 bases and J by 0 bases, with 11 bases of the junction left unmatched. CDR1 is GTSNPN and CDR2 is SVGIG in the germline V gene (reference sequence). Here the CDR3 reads CAWSGLTGDSSGNTIYF. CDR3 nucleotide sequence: TGTGCCTGGAGCGGACTAACAGGGGACTCCTCTGGAAACACCATATATTTT.